The 24 T cell receptor beta chains listed next were all sequenced from one sample in a study of response to subunit inactivated influenza vaccine. MiXCR, applied by TCRdb to the RT-PCR reads, yields one record per CDR3 protein. The top ten clones hold under 15% of a sample with about 520,000 distinct CDR3 sequences, 6.5% to 8% of them seen once. Material: PBMCs from blood, obtained less than 30 months after vaccination. These receptor sequences come from a man between 50 and 69 years old who received an inactivated influenza vaccine.

This clonotype was counted between two and nine times. This chain uses TRBV7-9 with TRBJ1-3; D gene uncertain. This CDR3 is built from 15 residues. Trimming removed 6 bases at V and 4 bases at J, with 16 bases between. In germline, CDR1 is SEHNR, CDR2 FQNEAQ (reference sequence). CDR3 sequence: CASSSNLGRGNTIYF. The CDR3 DNA sequence: TGTGCCAGCAGTTCCAATCTGGGGAGAGGAAACACCATATATTTT.

The sample holds many counts of this clonotype. The V call is TRBV28, the J call TRBJ2-2; TRBD1 matches 11 bases. The germline gives CDR1 MDHEN, CDR2 SYDVKM. J was trimmed by 6 bases and V by 11 bases; bases with no gene match: 2. This CDR3 is 12 amino acids long. CDR3 sequence reads: CASGQGAGELFF. CDR3 sequence (DNA): TGTGCCTCGGGACAGGGGGCCGGGGAGCTGTTTTTT.

This clonotype was detected only a few times. The V gene is TRBV18, the J gene TRBJ2-2; TRBD2 agrees at 8 bases. The germline CDR1 and CDR2 sequences are KGHSH and LQKENI. There are 15 residues in the CDR3. Unmatched junction bases numbered 4, after V lost 2 bases and J lost 5 bases. CDR3 DNA sequence: TGTGCCAGCTCACCAGAGCGGGAGAGAACCGGGGAGCTGTTTTTT. This sequence encodes CASSPERERTGELFF.

Regarding this clonotype: The CDR3 does not end in the conserved phenylalanine or tryptophan, so this is likely a read error. The chain recombines TRBV7-2 with TRBJ2-1; the match to TRBD2 covers 8 bases. The CDR3 contains 14 residues. Germline-derived CDR1 and CDR2 are SGHTA and FQGNSA. Losses at the gene ends were 5 bases for V and 3 bases for J; bases not matched to a gene: 3. CDR3 coding DNA: TGTGCCAGCAGCCAGCGGGGGATCTACAATGAGCAGTTCTCC. Protein sequence: CASSQRGIYNEQFS.

Only a few counts were recorded for this clonotype. A read error may be the cause here, since a much bigger clone is one base away. Here the CDR3 omits its conserved ending phenylalanine or tryptophan, so a read error is the likely source. The chain employs TRBV29-1 and TRBJ2-7, with unresolved D. The germline gives CDR1 SQVTM, CDR2 ANQGSEA. V lost 6 bases, J lost 5 bases, and 11 bases lay in between. The CDR3 length is 11 residues. CDR3 amino acids: CSVTLRNEQYS. CDR3 nucleotide sequence: TGCAGCGTCACCCTTCGCAACGAGCAGTACTCC.

This chain joins TRBV25-1 and TRBJ2-3, with a possible D match to TRBD1 (6 bases). CDR1 and CDR2 (germline): MGHDK, SYGVNS. V lost 2 bases and J 3 bases, leaving 9 bases between the germline ends. CDR3 size: 14 residues. DNA of the CDR3: TGTGCCAGCAGTGAAGGGGGCTGGACAGATACGCAGTATTTT. It codes for CASSEGGWTDTQYF.

This clonotype was counted at least ten times. The chain carries TRBV28 and TRBJ1-1; the D gene is possibly TRBD1 (6 bases). V lost 3 bases and J lost 5, with 10 bases in between. This CDR3 contains 13 residues. Per the germline V gene, CDR1 is MDHEN and CDR2 is SYDVKM. The CDR3 reads CASSFRGGTEAFF. In DNA form, the CDR3 reads TGTGCCAGCAGTTTCAGGGGAGGGACTGAAGCTTTCTTT.

This clonotype was picked up many times. V gene TRBV20-1 combines with J gene TRBJ2-7; no definite D call. V gave up 4 bases and J gave up 3 bases, with 10 bases separating them. Germline V gives CDR1 DFQATT, CDR2 SNEGSKA (reference sequence). This CDR3 region has 12 residues. CDR3 amino acids: CSATGRYYEQYF. Here the CDR3 DNA reads TGCAGTGCTACCGGACGGTACTACGAGCAGTACTTC.

The V gene is TRBV6-5, the J gene TRBJ1-2; D unclear. Germline V lookup: CDR1 MNHEY, CDR2 SVGAGI. The CDR3 extends over 13 amino acids. V gave up 1 base and J gave up 4 bases, with 7 bases separating them. Here the CDR3 DNA reads TGTGCCAGCAGTTACTTAGGGTCCTATGGCTACACCTTC. Protein product: CASSYLGSYGYTF.

There are many counts of this clonotype. The chain employs TRBV11-2 and TRBJ2-1; tentative D call: TRBD1 (5 bases). The CDR3 length is 14 residues. CDR1 is SGHAT and CDR2 is FQNNGV in the germline V gene. V gave up 0 bases and J gave up 6 bases, with 9 bases separating them. This CDR3 reads CASSLERQSNEQFF. CDR3 bases: TGTGCCAGCAGCTTAGAACGACAGAGCAATGAGCAGTTCTTC.

CDR3 in DNA: TGTGCCAGCAGCTTGTTCGTAACTAGCGGGGGGCTATACAGCACAGATACGCAGTATTTT. Amino acid sequence: CASSLFVTSGGLYSTDTQYF. This chain uses TRBV5-4 with TRBJ2-3, with 12 bases fitting TRBD2. This CDR3 has 20 residues. After removal of 1 base from V and 0 bases from J, the junction contained 12 bases not matched to a gene. The germline V gene has CDR1 SGHNT and CDR2 YYREEE (reference sequence).

This clonotype came up a few times. The chain joins TRBV7-2 to TRBJ2-7; either TRBD1 or TRBD2 may supply D (5 bases each). The CDR3 is 17 amino acids. V was clipped by 2 bases and J by 3 bases, with 20 bases between them. The germline CDR1 and CDR2 sequences are SGHTA and FQGNSA. The CDR3: CASSLWGGGGLIYEQYF. In DNA, the CDR3 is TGTGCCAGCAGCTTATGGGGCGGAGGAGGTTTAATCTACGAGCAGTACTTC.

This clonotype was recorded a few times. This chain uses TRBV12-3 or TRBV12-4 with TRBJ1-3, with unresolved D. This CDR3 region has 13 residues. Trimming took off 3 bases at V and 4 bases at J, with 7 bases between the two ends. The CDR3 region is CASSLVRGNTIYF. The CDR3 nucleotides read TGTGCCAGCAGTTTGGTGAGGGGAAACACCATATATTTT.

This clonotype occurred a few times. This chain connects TRBV3-1 to TRBJ2-1; D uncertain. Germline V gives CDR1 LGHDT, CDR2 YNNKEL (reference sequence). Between the trimmed V and J ends, which lost 1 base and 9 bases, there was a span of 13 bases. This CDR3 has 14 amino acids. In nucleotides, the CDR3 is TGTGCCAGCAGCCAAGCAATGACGAACGTTGAGCAGTTCTTC. It encodes CASSQAMTNVEQFF.

This clonotype appeared a few times. The chain links TRBV27 to TRBJ1-5; D perhaps matches TRBD1 (5 bases). The CDR3 consists of 14 residues. The V end was cut by 2 bases, the J end by 6 bases, with 11 bases between. Germline V gene lookup returns CDR1 MNHEY and CDR2 SMNVEV (reference sequence). The CDR3 sequence is CASSLEGVGQPQHF. DNA for the CDR3: TGTGCCAGCAGTTTAGAAGGGGTCGGTCAGCCCCAGCATTTT.

V gene TRBV10-3 combines with J gene TRBJ2-2; TRBD1 agrees at 7 bases. The trim removed 7 bases at V and 1 base at J, leaving 3 bases unmatched. The CDR3 extends over 14 amino acids. From germline, CDR1 is ENHRY and CDR2 SYGVKD. The CDR3 nucleotides are TGTGCCATCACTCGACAGGGGAACACCGGGGAGCTGTTTTTT. Its translation is CAITRQGNTGELFF.

This clonotype was counted a few times. The V call is TRBV12-3 or TRBV12-4, the J call TRBJ2-1, with a possible D match to TRBD2 (5 bases). CDR3 length: 12 amino acids. V was trimmed by 6 bases and J by 6 bases, leaving 9 bases between them. CDR3 DNA sequence: TGTGCCAGCAGATGGGAGTTCAATGAGCAGTTCTTC. This translates into CASRWEFNEQFF.

This clonotype has only a few counts. The chain links TRBV5-8 to TRBJ2-2; D call uncertain. V lost 6 bases, J lost 6 bases, and 9 bases lay in between. Germline loops: CDR1 SGHTS, CDR2 YDEGEE. The length of the CDR3 is 12 residues. The CDR3 protein is CASNAGSGELFF. In DNA form, the CDR3 reads TGTGCCAGCAACGCTGGCTCCGGGGAGCTGTTTTTT. The full variable domain, completed using reference TRBV5-8 and TRBJ2-2, is EAGVTQSPTHLIKTRGQQATLRCSPISGHTSVYWYQQALGLGLQFLLWYDEGEERNRGNFPPRFSGRQFPNYSSELNVNALELEDSALYLCASNAGSGELFFGEGSRLTVL.

The rearrangement uses TRBV6-1 and TRBJ1-2; perhaps TRBD1 as D (6 bases). Per the germline V gene, CDR1 is MNHNS and CDR2 is SASEGT. Trimming cost V 4 bases and J 7 bases, with 19 bases left between them. This CDR3 has 15 residues. The CDR3 DNA follows: TGTGCCAGCAGTGCTACAGGGCAAAGCCGGTTTGGCTACACCTTC. Encoded protein: CASSATGQSRFGYTF.

This clonotype was observed many times. This chain links TRBV7-2 with TRBJ2-1; D remains unclear. The CDR3 is 12 amino acids. Germline loops: CDR1 SGHTA, CDR2 FQGNSA. The germline V and J ends were trimmed by 3 bases and 5 bases, with 5 bases remaining between them. DNA of the CDR3: TGTGCCAGCAGCTTCTTCCACAATGAGCAGTTCTTC. Translating gives CASSFFHNEQFF.

This clonotype was counted at least ten times. The genes are TRBV12-3 or TRBV12-4 and TRBJ1-5, with D hard to call. The CDR3 consists of 15 residues. The ends were cut back, 5 bases at V and 7 bases at J, with 18 bases in the middle. Written as DNA, the CDR3 is TGTGCCAGCAGTCCCGGACGGACTCCAGCACAGCCCCAGCATTTT. Protein sequence: CASSPGRTPAQPQHF.

There are a few counts of this clonotype. The V call is TRBV20-1, the J call TRBJ2-1, with 12 nucleotides matching TRBD2. From germline, CDR1 is DFQATT and CDR2 SNEGSKA (reference sequence). This CDR3 has 17 residues. V trimming: 4 bases; J trimming: 5 bases; junction bases outside the gene matches: 12. The CDR3 loop is CSATYRGRTSGNNEQFF. In DNA, the CDR3 is TGCAGTGCTACCTATAGAGGGCGGACTAGCGGGAACAATGAGCAGTTCTTC.

The rearrangement links TRBV7-2 to TRBJ1-5; 7 bases map to TRBD1. CDR1 and CDR2 from the germline V gene are SGHTA and FQGNSA. The ends lost 1 base at V and 7 bases at J; junction bases unmatched: 7. The CDR3 has 15 amino acids. DNA for the CDR3: TGTGCCAGCAGCTTAGTCGTGACAGGGAGGCAGCCCCAGCATTTT. The encoded protein is CASSLVVTGRQPQHF.

V usage is TRBV28 and J usage is TRBJ2-1; D possibly corresponds to TRBD1 (6 bases). The V end lost 7 bases, the J end lost 4 bases, and 20 bases lay between the germline ends. The CDR3 is 16 amino acids. CDR1 and CDR2 from the germline V gene are MDHEN and SYDVKM. The CDR3, as DNA: TGTGCCAGCACCTTGATTGGGGGCGCCTTATACAATGAGCAGTTCTTC. Its translation: CASTLIGGALYNEQFF.